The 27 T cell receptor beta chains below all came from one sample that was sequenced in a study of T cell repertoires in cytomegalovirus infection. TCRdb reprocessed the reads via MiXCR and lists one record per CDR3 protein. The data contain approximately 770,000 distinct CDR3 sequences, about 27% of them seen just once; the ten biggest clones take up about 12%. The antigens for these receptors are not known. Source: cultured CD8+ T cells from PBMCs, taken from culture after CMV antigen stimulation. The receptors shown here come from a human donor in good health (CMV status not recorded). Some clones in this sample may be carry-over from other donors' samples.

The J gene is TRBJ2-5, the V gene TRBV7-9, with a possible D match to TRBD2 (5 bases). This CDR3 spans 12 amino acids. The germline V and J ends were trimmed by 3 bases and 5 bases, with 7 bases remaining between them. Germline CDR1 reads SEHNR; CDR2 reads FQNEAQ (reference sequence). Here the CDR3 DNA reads TGTGCCAGCAGCTTCGGGGAGGAGACCCAGTACTTC. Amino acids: CASSFGEETQYF.

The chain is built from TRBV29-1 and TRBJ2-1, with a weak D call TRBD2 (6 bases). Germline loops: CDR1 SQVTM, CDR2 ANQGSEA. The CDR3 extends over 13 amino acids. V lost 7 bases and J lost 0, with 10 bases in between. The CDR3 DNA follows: TGCAGCGCCAAGGGAGGCTCCTACAATGAGCAGTTCTTC. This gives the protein CSAKGGSYNEQFF.

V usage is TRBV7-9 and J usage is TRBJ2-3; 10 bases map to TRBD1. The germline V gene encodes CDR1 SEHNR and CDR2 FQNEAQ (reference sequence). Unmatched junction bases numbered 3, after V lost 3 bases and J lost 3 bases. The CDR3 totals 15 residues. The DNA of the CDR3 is TGTGCCAGCAGCTTGCCGGGACAGGGGACAGATACGCAGTATTTT. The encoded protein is CASSLPGQGTDTQYF.

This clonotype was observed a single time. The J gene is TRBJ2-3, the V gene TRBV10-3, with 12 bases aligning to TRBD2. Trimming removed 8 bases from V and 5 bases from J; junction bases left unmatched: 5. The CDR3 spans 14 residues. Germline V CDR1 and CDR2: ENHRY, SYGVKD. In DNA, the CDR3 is TGTGCCATCTGGACTAGCGGGGTTGGAGATACGCAGTATTTT. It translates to CAIWTSGVGDTQYF.

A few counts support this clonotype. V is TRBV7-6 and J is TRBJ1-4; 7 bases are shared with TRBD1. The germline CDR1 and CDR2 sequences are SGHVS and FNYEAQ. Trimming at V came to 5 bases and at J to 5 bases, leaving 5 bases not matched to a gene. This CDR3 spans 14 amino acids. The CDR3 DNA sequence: TGTGCCAGCAGCCGAACAGGGGAGAATGAAAAACTGTTTTTT. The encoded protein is CASSRTGENEKLFF.

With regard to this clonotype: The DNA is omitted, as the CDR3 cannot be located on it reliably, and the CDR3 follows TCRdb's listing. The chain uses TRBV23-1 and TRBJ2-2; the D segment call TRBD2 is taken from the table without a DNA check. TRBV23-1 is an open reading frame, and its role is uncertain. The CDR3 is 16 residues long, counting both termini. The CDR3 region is CASSPLRRGAPGSCFF.

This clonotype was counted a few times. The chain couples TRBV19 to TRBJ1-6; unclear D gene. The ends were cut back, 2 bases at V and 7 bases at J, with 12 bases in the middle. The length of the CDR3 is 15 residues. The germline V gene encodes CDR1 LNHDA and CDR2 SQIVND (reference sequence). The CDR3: CASSISEGANSPLHF. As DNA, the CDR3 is TGTGCCAGTAGTATATCGGAGGGCGCGAATTCACCCCTCCACTTT.

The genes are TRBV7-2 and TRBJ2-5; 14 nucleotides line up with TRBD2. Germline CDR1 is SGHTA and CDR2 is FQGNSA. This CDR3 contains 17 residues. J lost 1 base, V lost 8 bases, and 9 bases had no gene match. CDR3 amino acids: CASELDGLAGGQETQYF. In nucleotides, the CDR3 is TGTGCCAGCGAACTCGACGGACTAGCGGGGGGCCAAGAGACCCAGTACTTC. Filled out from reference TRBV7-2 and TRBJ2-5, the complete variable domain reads GAGVSQSPSNKVTEKGKDVELRCDPISGHTALYWYRQSLGQGLEFLIYFQGNSAPDKSGLPSDRFSAERTGGSVSTLTIQRTQQEDSAVYLCASELDGLAGGQETQYFGPGTRLLVL.

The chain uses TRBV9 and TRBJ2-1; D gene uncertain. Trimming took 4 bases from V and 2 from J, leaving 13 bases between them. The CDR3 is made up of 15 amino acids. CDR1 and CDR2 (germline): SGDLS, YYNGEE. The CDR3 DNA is TGTGCCAGCAGCTCCCGCCCGGCCCCCTACAATGAGCAGTTCTTC. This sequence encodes CASSSRPAPYNEQFF.

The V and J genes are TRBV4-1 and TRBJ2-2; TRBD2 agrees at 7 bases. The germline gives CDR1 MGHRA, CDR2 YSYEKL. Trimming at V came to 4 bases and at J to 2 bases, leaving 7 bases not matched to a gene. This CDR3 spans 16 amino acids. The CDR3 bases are TGCGCCAGCAGCCCGAGGGGACTAACAAACACCGGGGAGCTGTTTTTT. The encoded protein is CASSPRGLTNTGELFF.

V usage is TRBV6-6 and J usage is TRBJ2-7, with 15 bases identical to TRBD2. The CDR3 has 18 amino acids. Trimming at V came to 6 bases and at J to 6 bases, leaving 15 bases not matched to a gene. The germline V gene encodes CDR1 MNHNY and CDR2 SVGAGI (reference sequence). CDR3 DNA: TGTGCCAGCAGCAGAAGGACTAGCGGGGGGGATGTCTCAGGCGAGCAGTACGTC. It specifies CASSRRTSGGDVSGEQYV.

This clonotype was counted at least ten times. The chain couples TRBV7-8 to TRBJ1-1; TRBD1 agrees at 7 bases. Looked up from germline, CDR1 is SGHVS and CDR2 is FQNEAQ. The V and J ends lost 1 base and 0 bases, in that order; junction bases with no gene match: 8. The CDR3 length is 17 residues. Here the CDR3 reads CASSLGYRGAMNTEAFF. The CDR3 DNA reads TGTGCCAGCAGCTTAGGTTACAGGGGAGCGATGAACACTGAAGCTTTCTTT.

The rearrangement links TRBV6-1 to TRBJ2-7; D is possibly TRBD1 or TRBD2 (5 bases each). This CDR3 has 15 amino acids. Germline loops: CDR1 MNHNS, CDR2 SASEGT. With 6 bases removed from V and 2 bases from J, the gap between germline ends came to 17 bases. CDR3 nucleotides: TGTGCCAGCAGCACGTTCGGGGCACCAACCTACGAGCAGTACGTC. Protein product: CASSTFGAPTYEQYV.

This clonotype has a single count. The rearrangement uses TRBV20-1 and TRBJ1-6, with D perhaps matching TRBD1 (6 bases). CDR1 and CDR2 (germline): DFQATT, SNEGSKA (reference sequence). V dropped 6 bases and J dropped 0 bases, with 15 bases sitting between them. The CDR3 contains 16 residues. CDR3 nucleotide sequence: TGCAGTGCCGCCCCTGACAGGCGCTCCTATAATTCACCCCTCCACTTT. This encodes CSAAPDRRSYNSPLHF.

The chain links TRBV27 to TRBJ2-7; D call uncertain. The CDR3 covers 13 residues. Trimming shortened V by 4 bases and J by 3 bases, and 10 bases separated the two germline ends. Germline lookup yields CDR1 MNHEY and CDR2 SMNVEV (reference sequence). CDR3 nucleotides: TGTGCCAGCAGTTCCGGACCACACTACGAGCAGTACTTC. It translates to CASSSGPHYEQYF.

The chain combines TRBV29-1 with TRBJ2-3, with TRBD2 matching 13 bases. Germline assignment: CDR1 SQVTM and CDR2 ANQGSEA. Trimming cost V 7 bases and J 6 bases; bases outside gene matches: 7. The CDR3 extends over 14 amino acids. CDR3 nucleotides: TGCAGCGCCAGGACTAGCGGGGGTCCCGATACGCAGTATTTT. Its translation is CSARTSGGPDTQYF.

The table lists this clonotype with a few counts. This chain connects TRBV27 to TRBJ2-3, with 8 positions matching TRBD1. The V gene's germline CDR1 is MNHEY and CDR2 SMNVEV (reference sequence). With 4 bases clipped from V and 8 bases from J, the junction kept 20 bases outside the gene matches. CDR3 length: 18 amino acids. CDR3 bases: TGTGCCAGCAGTTCCCGGATTGGGACAGGCCGAGTAAGGGTTACGCAGTATTTT. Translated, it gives CASSSRIGTGRVRVTQYF.

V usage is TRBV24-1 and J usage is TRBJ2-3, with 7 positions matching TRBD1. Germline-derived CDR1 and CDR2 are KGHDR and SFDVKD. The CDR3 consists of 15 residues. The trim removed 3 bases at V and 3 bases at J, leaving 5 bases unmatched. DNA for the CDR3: TGTGCCACCAGTGATCAACGACAGGGAACAGATACGCAGTATTTT. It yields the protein CATSDQRQGTDTQYF.

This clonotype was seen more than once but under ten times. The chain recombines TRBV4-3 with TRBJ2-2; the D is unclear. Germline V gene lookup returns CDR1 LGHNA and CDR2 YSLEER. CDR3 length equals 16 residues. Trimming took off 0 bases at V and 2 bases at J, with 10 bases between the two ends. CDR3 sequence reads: CASSQDYSQNTGELFF. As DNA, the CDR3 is TGCGCCAGCAGCCAAGATTACAGCCAAAACACCGGGGAGCTGTTTTTT.

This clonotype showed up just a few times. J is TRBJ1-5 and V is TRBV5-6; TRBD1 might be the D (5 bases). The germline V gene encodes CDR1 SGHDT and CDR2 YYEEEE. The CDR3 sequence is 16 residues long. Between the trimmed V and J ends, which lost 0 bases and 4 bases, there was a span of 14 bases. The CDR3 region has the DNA TGTGCCAGCAGCTTGGGTCCAGGGTTGACGAATCAGCCCCAGCATTTT. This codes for CASSLGPGLTNQPQHF.

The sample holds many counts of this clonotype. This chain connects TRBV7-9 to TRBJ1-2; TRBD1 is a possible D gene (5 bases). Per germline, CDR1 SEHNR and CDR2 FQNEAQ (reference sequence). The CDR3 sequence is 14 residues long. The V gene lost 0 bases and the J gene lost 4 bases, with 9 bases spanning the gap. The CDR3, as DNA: TGTGCCAGCAGCTTAGCGGGACGGCTCTATGGCTACACCTTC. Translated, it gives CASSLAGRLYGYTF.

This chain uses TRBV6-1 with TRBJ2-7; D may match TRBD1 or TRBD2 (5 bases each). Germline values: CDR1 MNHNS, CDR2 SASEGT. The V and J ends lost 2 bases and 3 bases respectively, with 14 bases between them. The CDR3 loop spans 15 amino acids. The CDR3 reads CASSEIGTTLYEQYF. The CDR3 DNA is TGTGCCAGCAGTGAAATCGGGACCACACTCTACGAGCAGTACTTC.

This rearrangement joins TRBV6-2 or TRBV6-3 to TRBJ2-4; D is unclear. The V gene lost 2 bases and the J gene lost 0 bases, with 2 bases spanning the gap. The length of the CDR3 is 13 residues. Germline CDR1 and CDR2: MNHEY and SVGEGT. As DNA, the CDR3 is TGTGCCAGCAGTTACGGAGCCAAAAACATTCAGTACTTC. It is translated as CASSYGAKNIQYF.

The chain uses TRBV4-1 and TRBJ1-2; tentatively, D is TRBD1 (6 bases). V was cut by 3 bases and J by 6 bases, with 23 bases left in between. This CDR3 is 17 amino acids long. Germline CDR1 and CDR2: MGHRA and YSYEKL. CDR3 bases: TGCGCCAGCAGCCAGGGTGGGACACCCTCTATGGCCCATGGCTACACCTTC. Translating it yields CASSQGGTPSMAHGYTF.

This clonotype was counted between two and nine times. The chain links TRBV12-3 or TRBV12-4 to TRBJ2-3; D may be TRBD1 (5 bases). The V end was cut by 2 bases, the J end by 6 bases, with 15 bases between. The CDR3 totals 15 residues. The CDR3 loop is CASSLKDKGGDTQYF. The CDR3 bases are TGTGCCAGCAGTTTAAAGGACAAGGGCGGCGATACGCAGTATTTT.

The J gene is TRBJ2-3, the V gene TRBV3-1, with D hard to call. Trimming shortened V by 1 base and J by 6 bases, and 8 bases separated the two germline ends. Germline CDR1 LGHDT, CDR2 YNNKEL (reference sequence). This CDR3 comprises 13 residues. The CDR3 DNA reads TGTGCCAGCAGCCAAGTAAATGTGGATACGCAGTATTTT. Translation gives CASSQVNVDTQYF.

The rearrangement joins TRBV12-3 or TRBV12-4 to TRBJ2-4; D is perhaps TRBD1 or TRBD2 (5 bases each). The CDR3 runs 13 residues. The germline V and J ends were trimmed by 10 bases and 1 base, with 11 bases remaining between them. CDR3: CAISWGAKNIQYF. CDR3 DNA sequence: TGTGCCATCTCTTGGGGGGCCAAAAACATTCAGTACTTC.